These 10 T cell receptor beta chains share one sample of origin, sequenced in a study of shared clonotypes between healthy human individuals. The method was immunoSEQ multiplex PCR; TCRdb's version includes in-frame clones alone and lacks a portion of them. There are around 700,000 clones in the sample; around 74% occur only once, and about 1.8% lies in the top ten. Source material: memory CD4+ T cells sorted from blood. Specified subset: CD45RA-negative fraction. These receptors all come from a woman aged 30 to 39 in good health.

Only one count was recorded for this clone. The chain joins TRBV11-1 to TRBJ2-7; D possibly matches TRBD1 or TRBD2 (5 bases each). Germline V gene sequence: CDR1 SGHAT, CDR2 FQDESV (reference sequence). The V end was cut by 5 bases, the J end by 3 bases, with 8 bases between. CDR3 size: 12 residues. The CDR3 protein is CASSRGLYEQYF. The CDR3 DNA sequence: TGTGCCAGCAGCCGGGGCCTCTACGAGCAGTACTTC.

The chain carries TRBV2 and TRBJ2-6; D is ambiguous. The germline gives CDR1 SNHLY, CDR2 FYNNEI. The CDR3 has 15 amino acids. Between the trimmed V and J ends, which lost 7 bases and 0 bases, there was a span of 10 bases. CDR3 residues: CASNRLSSGANVLTF. The CDR3 DNA sequence: TGTGCCAGCAATCGGCTCAGCTCTGGGGCCAACGTCCTGACTTTC.

This clone was detected only once. The chain carries TRBV11-2 and TRBJ1-2, with 9 bases aligning to TRBD1. The J segment lost 9 bases and the V segment lost 5 bases, leaving 7 bases of the junction unmatched. The CDR3 has 13 residues. Germline V gene sequence: CDR1 SGHAT, CDR2 FQNNGV. Here the CDR3 DNA reads TGTGCCAGCAGCCAAAACAGGGGGCCGAGCTACACCTTC. It encodes CASSQNRGPSYTF. The whole variable domain, filled in from reference TRBV11-2 and TRBJ1-2, reads EAGVAQSPRYKIIEKRQSVAFWCNPISGHATLYWYQQILGQGPKLLIQFQNNGVVDDSQLPKDRFSAERLKGVDSTLKIQPAKLEDSAVYLCASSQNRGPSYTFGSGTRLTVV.

The V call is TRBV5-1, the J call TRBJ2-1; D gene ambiguous. Trimming took 3 bases from V and 2 from J, leaving 21 bases between them. The CDR3 consists of 18 residues. CDR1 SGHRS and CDR2 YFSETQ come from the germline V gene. The DNA of the CDR3 is TGCGCCAGCAGCTCCCTACCCTCTGGTGCGACCACCTACAATGAGCAGTTCTTC. The encoded protein is CASSSLPSGATTYNEQFF.

The chain links TRBV5-1 to TRBJ2-1, with D possibly being TRBD2 (5 bases). The V gene lost 3 bases and the J gene lost 7 bases, with 14 bases spanning the gap. CDR3 length: 14 residues. Germline-derived CDR1 and CDR2 are SGHRS and YFSETQ. The CDR3 is CASSSGPGTNEQFF. The CDR3 nucleotides read TGCGCCAGCAGCTCCGGACCGGGAACAAATGAGCAGTTCTTC.

In its sample, this clone was seen a few times. J is TRBJ2-1 and V is TRBV4-1, with 9 bases lining up with TRBD1. The ends lost 4 bases at V and 6 bases at J; junction bases unmatched: 22. The V gene's germline CDR1 is MGHRA and CDR2 YSYEKL. CDR3 length equals 20 residues. Written as DNA, the CDR3 is TGCGCCAGCAGCCGTGGGACAGGGACGGATTCGGGCCGATTAAGCAATGAGCAGTTCTTC. It codes for CASSRGTGTDSGRLSNEQFF.

The CDR3 loop is CASSLGGTVKIGGYTF. CDR3 DNA: TGTGCCAGCAGCTTAGGAGGGACAGTGAAGATCGGGGGCTACACCTTC. V is TRBV7-2 and J is TRBJ1-2; 7 positions agree with TRBD1. The V segment lost 1 base and the J segment 8 bases; nucleotides outside the gene matches: 13. There are 16 residues in the CDR3. The germline V gene has CDR1 SGHTA and CDR2 FQGNSA.

There are many counts of this clone. The genes are TRBV28 and TRBJ2-2, with D unclear. Germline CDR1 and CDR2: MDHEN and SYDVKM. The CDR3 is 16 amino acids. Trimming stripped 5 bases from V and 8 bases from J, with 21 bases between. The CDR3 DNA reads as TGTGCCAGCAGTCCAGGACCGGACCTCTCTCTGGGGGAGCTGTTTTTT. Residues: CASSPGPDLSLGELFF.

The chain couples TRBV5-1 to TRBJ1-4, with D perhaps TRBD1 (6 bases). V dropped 4 bases and J dropped 5 bases, with 21 bases sitting between them. This CDR3 spans 17 amino acids. Germline-derived CDR1 and CDR2 are SGHRS and YFSETQ. In nucleotides, the CDR3 is TGCGCCAGCAGCACCTCCTGGACATACGGGGGCAATGAAAAACTGTTTTTT. The encoded protein is CASSTSWTYGGNEKLFF.

The chain joins TRBV5-1 to TRBJ2-2; the D gene is possibly TRBD1 (7 bases). The V end lost 1 base, the J end lost 5 bases, and 15 bases lay between the germline ends. CDR3 length equals 16 residues. Per germline, CDR1 SGHRS and CDR2 YFSETQ. Here the CDR3 reads CASSLSSAGGTGELFF. The CDR3 nucleotides are TGCGCCAGCAGCTTGTCTTCGGCAGGGGGGACCGGGGAGCTGTTTTTT.